This is a list of T cell receptor beta chains from one sample in a study of T cell responses to AZD1222 COVID-19 vaccine. Profiled with immunoSEQ multiplex PCR; TCRdb holds only in-frame clones, not every one. The sample records 130,000 to 150,000 clones, 82% being singletons. The starting material was peripheral blood, obtained on day 0 of MenACWY control vaccination. Receptors were obtained from an adult in good health. Each CDR3 is given with its conserved first and last residue. Each record gives: V gene, J gene, D gene, clone size, CDR3 protein, CDR3 DNA. D genes are given only for firm matches. Size values are once, few and many counts, or a class for expanded clones, and some rows have none.

>TRBV3-1/TRBV3-2|TRBJ2-5|TRBD2|.
CASTPGLGGETQYF
TGTGCCAGCACCCCGGGACTAGGGGGTGAGACCCAGTACTTC
>TRBV6-2/TRBV6-3|TRBJ1-4|.|few
CASSFDLRGEKLFF
TGTGCCAGCAGTTTCGACTTGAGAGGTGAAAAACTGTTTTTT
>TRBV5-1|TRBJ1-6|.|.
CASSYGHGGNSPLHF
TGCGCCAGCAGCTACGGACACGGAGGGAATTCACCCCTCCACTTT
>TRBV18|TRBJ1-5|TRBD1|.
CASSPGQGARQPQHF
TGTGCCAGCTCACCGGGACAGGGGGCACGGCAGCCCCAGCATTTT
>TRBV2|TRBJ1-5|.|.
CASSPNLEQRWSQPQHF
TGTGCCAGCAGTCCCAACCTAGAACAGAGGTGGTCTCAGCCCCAGCATTTT
>TRBV18|TRBJ2-2|.|.
CASSRGQTQHGELFF
TGTGCCAGCTCTCGTGGACAGACCCAGCACGGGGAGCTGTTTTTT
>TRBV6-5|TRBJ1-1|.|.
CASSLRQAVTEAFF
TGTGCCAGCAGTTTGAGACAGGCGGTCACTGAAGCTTTCTTT
>TRBV4-1|TRBJ2-4|TRBD2|.
CASSQEGESSGVQYF
TGCGCCAGCAGCCAAGAGGGGGAGTCCAGCGGGGTTCAGTACTTC
>TRBV13|TRBJ2-5|.|.
CASSFPGVLETQYF
TGTGCCAGCAGCTTCCCGGGGGTCTTGGAGACCCAGTACTTC
>TRBV19|TRBJ2-7|.|.
CASTSYRNEQYF
TGTGCCAGTACGTCGTATAGGAACGAGCAGTACTTC
>TRBV3-1/TRBV3-2|TRBJ1-1|.|.
CASSQVTGSTEAFF
TGTGCCAGCAGCCAAGTCACAGGGTCGACTGAAGCTTTCTTT
>TRBV7-9|TRBJ1-2|TRBD1|.
CASSYQDRGRGYTF
TGTGCCAGCAGCTACCAGGACAGGGGAAGAGGCTACACCTTC
>TRBV18|TRBJ2-1|.|.
CASSPLRTVGYEQFF
TGTGCCAGCTCTCCCCTCAGGACAGTAGGGTATGAGCAGTTCTTC
>TRBV15|TRBJ1-1|.|.
CATSNMNTEAFF
TGTGCCACCAGCAACATGAACACTGAAGCTTTCTTT
>TRBV7-2|TRBJ1-5|TRBD1|once
CASSSDRANQPQHF
TGTGCCAGCAGCTCGGACAGGGCGAATCAGCCCCAGCATTTT
>TRBV18|TRBJ2-1|.|.
CASSPAGTPPVVGQFF
TGTGCCAGCTCACCCGCCGGGACCCCTCCCGTCGTTGGGCAGTTCTTC
>TRBV29-1|TRBJ1-2|TRBD1|.
CSAIGDRGHDYGYTF
TGCAGCGCCATTGGGGACAGGGGACATGACTATGGCTACACCTTC
>TRBV18|TRBJ2-7|.|.
CASSLLDFEQYF
TGTGCCAGCTCACTTCTGGATTTCGAGCAGTACTTC
>TRBV5-6|TRBJ2-2|.|.
CASSNPGKGRTGELFF
TGTGCCAGCAGCAACCCGGGCAAGGGGCGGACCGGGGAGCTGTTTTTT
>TRBV7-9|TRBJ2-3|.|.
CASSLGASTDTQYF
TGTGCCAGCAGCTTAGGGGCTAGCACAGATACGCAGTATTTT
>TRBV9|TRBJ1-1|.|.
CASSPREGHTEAFF
TGTGCCAGCAGCCCACGGGAAGGCCACACTGAAGCTTTCTTT
>TRBV20-1|TRBJ1-2|.|.
CSARQGHGYTF
TGCAGTGCTAGACAGGGGCATGGCTACACCTTC
>TRBV6-5|TRBJ2-2|TRBD1|.
CASSYFGQGASGELFF
TGTGCCAGCAGTTACTTCGGACAGGGGGCTTCGGGGGAGCTGTTTTTT
>TRBV5-4|TRBJ1-4|.|.
CASSWDEAGKLFF
TGTGCCAGCAGCTGGGATGAGGCGGGAAAACTGTTTTTT